The rows below give T cell receptor beta chains drawn from one sample of a study of early T cells in non-severe SARS-CoV-2 infection. TCRdb re-derived calls from the 5' RACE reads in MiXCR, one entry per CDR3 protein. The profile shows about 39,000 distinct CDR3 sequences, 6% to 7.5% of them singletons. The sequenced material came from whole blood. These receptors were taken from an adult who was a healthcare worker with PCR-confirmed SARS-CoV-2 infection or an uninfected control (not recorded which). Both conserved end residues are part of each CDR3. The D gene is left open where the match is weak. Clone size is given for some rows only: seen once, a few or many times, or a class if the clone is expanded.

V gene	clone size	D gene	J gene	CDR3 protein	CDR3 DNA
TRBV29-1	many	-	TRBJ1-1	CSVEEVRQGRKTEAFF	TGCAGCGTTGAAGAGGTACGGCAGGGGAGGAAGACTGAAGCTTTCTTT
TRBV29-1	few	TRBD2	TRBJ2-5	CSVGLAGATQETQYF	TGCAGCGTTGGACTAGCGGGGGCCACCCAGGAGACCCAGTACTTC
TRBV6-5	few	TRBD1	TRBJ2-7	CASSSHDRGLREQYF	TGTGCCAGCAGTTCACATGACAGGGGGCTGAGGGAGCAGTACTTC
TRBV10-2	many	-	TRBJ2-7	CASSEPGPGVEQYF	TGCGCCAGCAGTGAGCCTGGACCTGGAGTCGAGCAGTACTTC
TRBV11-1	many	TRBD1	TRBJ2-1	CASSLPDRAVQFF	TGTGCCAGCAGCTTACCTGACAGGGCGGTGCAGTTCTTC
TRBV6-1	few	-	TRBJ1-6	CASRGEGVSYNSPLHF	TGTGCCAGCAGGGGAGAGGGGGTCTCCTATAATTCACCCCTCCACTTT
TRBV7-9	few	TRBD1	TRBJ2-5	CASSLGGQGLQETQYF	TGTGCCAGCAGCCTAGGGGGACAGGGGCTACAAGAGACCCAGTACTTC
TRBV4-1	few	-	TRBJ2-5	CASSQSRDTSETQYF	TGCGCCAGCAGCCAATCCCGGGACACCTCGGAGACCCAGTACTTC
TRBV10-1	-	-	TRBJ1-6	CASRADSNSPLHF	TGCGCCAGCCGGGCCGACAGTAATTCACCCCTCCACTTT
TRBV19	medium-sized	-	TRBJ1-6	CASRPLSNSPLHF	TGTGCCAGTAGGCCGCTATCTAATTCACCCCTCCACTTT
TRBV4-1	many	-	TRBJ1-3	CASSQPIGESSGNTIYF	TGCGCCAGCAGCCAGCCAATTGGGGAGAGCTCTGGAAACACCATATATTTT
TRBV5-1	few	-	TRBJ1-2	CASSAPSSGSYGYTF	TGCGCCAGCAGCGCCCCCTCCTCGGGATCCTATGGCTACACCTTC
TRBV29-1	few	-	TRBJ1-1	CSVEQPARF	TGCAGCGTTGAACAGCCGGCCCGCTTT
TRBV20-1	-	-	TRBJ2-7	CSARVGGYEQYF	TGCAGTGCTAGAGTGGGGGGCTACGAGCAGTACTTC
TRBV7-9	many	-	TRBJ1-2	CASSPYFPGLVGGYTF	TGTGCCAGCAGCCCCTATTTCCCAGGGCTTGTAGGTGGCTACACCTTC
TRBV9	few	-	TRBJ1-1	CASSFPPLDTEAFF	TGTGCCAGCAGCTTCCCCCCCCTGGACACTGAAGCTTTCTTT
TRBV12-3/TRBV12-4	-	-	TRBJ1-6	CASSPTGTYNSPLHF	TGTGCCAGCAGTCCGACAGGAACCTATAATTCACCCCTCCACTTT
TRBV29-1	-	-	TRBJ2-2	CAGRLVNTGELFF	TGCGCCGGACGGCTAGTGAACACCGGGGAGCTGTTTTTT
TRBV11-2	many	TRBD2	TRBJ2-3	CASSTGGAETDTQYF	TGTGCCAGCAGCACCGGGGGGGCGGAAACAGATACGCAGTATTTT
TRBV7-8	-	-	TRBJ2-7	CASSLGRTQEQYF	TGTGCCAGCAGCTTAGGCCGGACTCAGGAGCAGTACTTC
TRBV6-1	-	-	TRBJ2-7	CASSDWIYEQYF	TGTGCCAGCAGTGATTGGATCTACGAGCAGTACTTC
TRBV6-6	many	-	TRBJ2-1	CASSWDTQQFF	TGTGCCAGCAGTTGGGACACTCAGCAGTTCTTC
TRBV4-1	few	TRBD2	TRBJ2-1	CASSQGDLAGSYNEQFF	TGCGCCAGCAGCCAAGGGGACCTAGCGGGGTCCTACAATGAGCAGTTCTTC
TRBV5-6	many	-	TRBJ1-5	CASSFFVAGPDQPQHF	TGTGCCAGCAGCTTTTTCGTCGCAGGCCCCGATCAGCCCCAGCATTTT
TRBV6-1	-	-	TRBJ1-3	CASFENRPSGNTIYF	TGTGCCAGCTTCGAGAACAGGCCCTCTGGAAACACCATATATTTT
TRBV18	-	TRBD1	TRBJ2-7	CASSPGPGQGAEQYF	TGTGCCAGCTCACCTGGCCCGGGACAGGGGGCCGAGCAGTACTTC
TRBV4-2	few	TRBD1	TRBJ1-2	CASSQEQGADGYTF	TGTGCCAGCAGCCAAGAACAGGGGGCTGATGGCTACACCTTC
TRBV28	few	TRBD2	TRBJ2-4	CASGLGTSGDLAKNIQYF	TGTGCCAGCGGTTTAGGGACTAGCGGGGACTTAGCCAAAAACATTCAGTACTTC
TRBV12-5	many	TRBD1	TRBJ1-4	CASGPPGQGYNEKLFF	TGTGCTAGTGGTCCCCCGGGACAGGGGTACAATGAAAAACTGTTTTTT
TRBV18	many	-	TRBJ1-1	CASSPLSEAFF	TGTGCCAGCTCACCATTGAGTGAAGCTTTCTTT
TRBV5-1	-	-	TRBJ2-3	CASSLSDTQYF	TGCGCCAGCAGCTTGTCAGATACGCAGTATTTT
TRBV5-5	-	-	TRBJ1-1	CASSLAPGRNTEAFF	TGTGCCAGCAGCTTGGCCCCGGGCCGAAACACTGAAGCTTTCTTT
TRBV7-2	few	-	TRBJ1-6	CASRNPGANNSPLHF	TGTGCCAGCAGGAACCCCGGGGCCAATAATTCACCCCTCCACTTT
TRBV16	few	-	TRBJ2-7	CASSQSTGGWTYEQYF	TGTGCCAGCAGCCAATCTACCGGGGGCTGGACCTACGAGCAGTACTTC
TRBV7-2	-	-	TRBJ1-4	CASSLDSATNEKLFF	TGTGCCAGCAGCTTAGACAGTGCAACTAATGAAAAACTGTTTTTT
TRBV6-6	-	TRBD1	TRBJ1-1	CASSPGGRGAFF	TGTGCCAGCAGCCCCGGGGGCAGGGGGGCTTTCTTT
TRBV11-3	-	-	TRBJ2-7	CASSPGTPQYF	TGTGCCAGCAGCCCCGGGACGCCGCAGTACTTC
TRBV6-5	once	-	TRBJ1-5	CASRPDSGNQPQHF	TGTGCCAGCAGACCGGACAGCGGTAATCAGCCCCAGCATTTT
TRBV5-1	many	-	TRBJ1-3	CASSLVGGRRSGNTIYF	TGCGCCAGCAGCTTGGTGGGGGGCCGACGCTCTGGAAACACCATATATTTT
TRBV12-3/TRBV12-4	many	-	TRBJ2-5	CASSWGQETQYF	TGTGCCAGCAGTTGGGGGCAAGAGACCCAGTACTTC
TRBV6-1	few	-	TRBJ2-3	CASSERGSSTDTQYF	TGTGCCAGCAGTGAACGGGGCAGCAGCACAGATACGCAGTATTTT
TRBV12-3/TRBV12-4	few	-	TRBJ1-1	CASSLKEDTEAFF	TGTGCCAGCAGTTTAAAGGAGGACACTGAAGCTTTCTTT
TRBV20-1	-	-	TRBJ1-6	CSARSGENSPLHF	TGCAGTGCTAGATCCGGAGAAAATTCACCCCTCCACTTT
TRBV24-1	many	TRBD1	TRBJ2-5	CATSDRGQQETQYF	TGTGCCACTTCGGACAGGGGGCAGCAAGAGACCCAGTACTTC
TRBV24-1	few	-	TRBJ1-2	CATSERGNYGYTF	TGTGCCACCAGTGAGAGGGGAAACTATGGCTACACCTTC
TRBV5-1	few	-	TRBJ2-2	CASRAGTLTGELFF	TGCGCCAGCAGGGCCGGGACACTTACCGGGGAGCTGTTTTTT
TRBV9	-	-	TRBJ2-2	CASSVVVSTGELFF	TGTGCCAGCAGCGTGGTAGTCTCCACCGGGGAGCTGTTTTTT
TRBV4-1	-	TRBD2	TRBJ2-5	CASSQVAGGGETQYF	TGCGCCAGCAGCCAAGTAGCGGGGGGCGGCGAGACCCAGTACTTC
TRBV12-3/TRBV12-4	-	-	TRBJ2-5	CASTYQETQYF	TGTGCCAGCACGTATCAAGAGACCCAGTACTTC
TRBV7-2	few	TRBD2	TRBJ2-4	CASSLQRGEKNIQYF	TGTGCCAGCAGCTTGCAGCGGGGGGAGAAAAACATTCAGTACTTC
TRBV10-3	many	-	TRBJ2-6	CAISADTSGANVLTF	TGTGCCATCAGTGCCGACACCTCTGGGGCCAACGTCCTGACTTTC
TRBV7-2	-	TRBD1	TRBJ2-7	CASRLMATGEYEQYF	TGTGCCAGCAGATTAATGGCGACAGGGGAATACGAGCAGTACTTC
TRBV30	few	-	TRBJ1-1	CAWSNPAPEGLNTEAFF	TGTGCCTGGAGTAACCCCGCCCCGGAGGGCCTGAACACTGAAGCTTTCTTT
TRBV7-2	-	-	TRBJ1-1	CASSKRWGNTEAFF	TGTGCCAGCAGCAAGAGGTGGGGGAACACTGAAGCTTTCTTT
TRBV10-3	-	-	TRBJ1-6	CAISEDGSSLHF	TGTGCCATCAGTGAGGACGGCTCTTCCCTCCACTTT